Following are 17 T cell receptor beta chains from one sample sequenced in a study of T-cell reconstitution after alpha-beta-depleted transplantation in children. Unique molecular identifiers were used in preparing the TCRbeta library. TCRdb reanalysed the PCR reads using MiXCR and keeps one entry per CDR3 protein. The data show 350,000 to 400,000 distinct CDR3 sequences, about 20% seen once. The source material was PBMCs from the stem cell graft donor, sampled from the stem cell graft. The receptor source for this set is a human donor who donated a stem cell graft to a child with acute myeloid leukemia.

This clonotype was counted at least ten times. The chain links TRBV6-4 to TRBJ2-3; 10 bases agree with TRBD1. The V gene's germline CDR1 is MRHNA and CDR2 SNTAGT. V gave up 2 bases and J gave up 1 base; unmatched junction bases: 0. This CDR3 region has 15 residues. CDR3 DNA: TGTGCCAGCAGTGACGGGACAGGGGGCACAGATACGCAGTATTTT. Amino acids: CASSDGTGGTDTQYF.

V gene TRBV18 combines with J gene TRBJ1-2, with 7 bases fitting TRBD1. Germline CDR1 reads KGHSH; CDR2 reads LQKENI. The V segment lost 3 bases and the J segment 4 bases; nucleotides outside the gene matches: 8. This CDR3 spans 15 amino acids. CDR3 DNA sequence: TGTGCCAGCTCACCGGACGGACAGGCCCGCTATGGCTACACCTTC. Translation gives CASSPDGQARYGYTF.

The chain is built from TRBV28 and TRBJ1-5; D is uncertain. V lost 3 bases, J lost 2 bases, and 11 bases lay in between. The germline CDR1 and CDR2 sequences are MDHEN and SYDVKM. This CDR3 spans 15 amino acids. This CDR3 reads CASSFLGAGNQPQHF. The CDR3 DNA is TGTGCCAGCAGTTTTTTGGGTGCTGGCAATCAGCCCCAGCATTTT.

This clonotype was counted ten times or more. The V and J genes are TRBV12-3 or TRBV12-4 and TRBJ2-5; a possible D gene is TRBD1 (5 bases). V shed 4 bases and J shed 5 bases, with 11 bases lying between them. This CDR3 is 13 amino acids long. Here the CDR3 DNA reads TGTGCCAGCAGTTGGGGCAGTTCGGAGACCCAGTACTTC. Its translation is CASSWGSSETQYF.

This chain joins TRBV5-1 and TRBJ2-1; 8 nucleotides match TRBD2. The CDR3 totals 16 residues. In germline, CDR1 is SGHRS, CDR2 YFSETQ. V dropped 4 bases and J dropped 7; count of bases not matched to a gene: 13. CDR3 in DNA: TGCGCCAGCAGCCCGGCCGGGACTAGTATTCGGAATGAGCAGTTCTTC. It codes for CASSPAGTSIRNEQFF.

The V gene is TRBV6-5, the J gene TRBJ2-1; TRBD2 matches at 7 bases. Germline lookup yields CDR1 MNHEY and CDR2 SVGAGI. V lost 0 bases to trimming and J lost 6 bases; unmatched junction nucleotides: 5. This CDR3 spans 15 amino acids. As DNA, the CDR3 is TGTGCCAGCAGTTACTCAGGCGGGAGAAGCAATGAGCAGTTCTTC. It encodes CASSYSGGRSNEQFF.

This clonotype was observed at least ten times. The rearrangement joins TRBV20-1 to TRBJ1-5; D is possibly TRBD1 (5 bases). CDR1 and CDR2 (germline): DFQATT, SNEGSKA (reference sequence). Trimming cost V 7 bases and J 9 bases, with 19 bases left between them. The CDR3 extends over 13 amino acids. This CDR3 reads CSVFGQGQGPQHF. Written as DNA, the CDR3 is TGCAGTGTATTCGGCCAGGGTCAGGGGCCCCAGCATTTT.

The table lists this clonotype with many counts. The chain employs TRBV20-1 and TRBJ2-3, with a tentative D call TRBD1 (6 bases). V lost 0 bases, J lost 5 bases, and 12 bases lay in between. Germline CDR1 DFQATT, CDR2 SNEGSKA (reference sequence). The CDR3 is made up of 14 amino acids. The chain's CDR3 is CSARDLGARDTQYF. CDR3 DNA sequence: TGCAGTGCTAGAGATTTGGGGGCCCGAGATACGCAGTATTTT.

Note on this clonotype: A read error may be the cause here, since a much bigger clone is one base away. As the CDR3 is not closed by the conserved phenylalanine or tryptophan, this likely results from a read error. The chain has TRBV10-3 and TRBJ1-1; 11 nucleotides agree with TRBD1. CDR3 length equals 18 residues. The germline V gene has CDR1 ENHRY and CDR2 SYGVKD. V was clipped by 4 bases and J by 0 bases; unmatched bases: 10. CDR3 residues: CAISAWTGGARMNTEAFY. The CDR3 bases are TGTGCCATCAGTGCCTGGACAGGGGGCGCGCGGATGAACACTGAAGCTTTCTAT.

This clonotype was detected only a few times. The chain carries TRBV5-1 and TRBJ2-5; tentative D call: TRBD1 (5 bases). CDR3 size: 15 residues. Per the germline V gene, CDR1 is SGHRS and CDR2 is YFSETQ. Between the trimmed V and J ends, which lost 2 bases and 4 bases, there was a span of 15 bases. As DNA, the CDR3 is TGCGCCAGCAGCTTTACAGGACAAAGGAGAGAGACCCAGTACTTC. It specifies CASSFTGQRRETQYF.

This rearrangement joins TRBV20-1 to TRBJ2-7; D is possibly TRBD1 (6 bases). The ends were cut back, 3 bases at V and 1 base at J, with 13 bases in the middle. The length of the CDR3 is 14 residues. Germline V gene lookup returns CDR1 DFQATT and CDR2 SNEGSKA (reference sequence). CDR3 sequence (DNA): TGCAGTGCTAGGACATTGCAGGGGTCCTACGAGCAGTACTTC. Amino acids: CSARTLQGSYEQYF.

There are many counts of this clonotype. V and J are TRBV29-1 and TRBJ1-1; TRBD1 aligns across 11 bases. Unmatched junction bases numbered 7, after V lost 6 bases and J lost 4 bases. This CDR3 is built from 14 residues. Per the germline V gene, CDR1 is SQVTM and CDR2 is ANQGSEA. CDR3 in amino acids: CSVDGQGASTEAFF. In DNA form, the CDR3 reads TGCAGCGTGGACGGACAGGGGGCAAGCACTGAAGCTTTCTTT.

This clonotype was picked up a small number of times. This chain joins TRBV7-6 and TRBJ2-3, with 7 bases fitting TRBD2. The CDR3 is 16 amino acids. The germline gives CDR1 SGHVS, CDR2 FNYEAQ. With V trimmed by 0 bases and J by 7 bases, 10 bases remained unmatched. CDR3 region: CASSLAWERDGHTQYF. The CDR3 DNA sequence: TGTGCCAGCAGCTTAGCGTGGGAGCGGGACGGACATACGCAGTATTTT.

This clonotype was picked up many times. J is TRBJ2-3 and V is TRBV29-1; D remains ambiguous. The CDR3 length is 11 residues. Between the trimmed V and J ends, which lost 7 bases and 2 bases, there was a span of 7 bases. CDR1 SQVTM and CDR2 ANQGSEA come from the germline V gene. CDR3: CSAAPTDTQYF. The CDR3 nucleotides read TGCAGCGCGGCTCCCACAGATACGCAGTATTTT.

This clonotype was detected many times. This chain links TRBV20-1 with TRBJ2-7; maybe TRBD2 (6 bases). The germline gives CDR1 DFQATT, CDR2 SNEGSKA (reference sequence). The CDR3 is 14 amino acids. V was clipped by 0 bases and J by 3 bases, with 12 bases between them. DNA of the CDR3: TGCAGTGCTAGAGATCTAGCGACCGTCTACGAGCAGTACTTC. This gives the protein CSARDLATVYEQYF.

The chain links TRBV2 to TRBJ2-1; D unresolved. Germline V gene data show CDR1 as SNHLY and CDR2 as FYNNEI. This CDR3 is 13 amino acids long. With 5 bases removed from V and 3 bases from J, the gap between germline ends came to 8 bases. The CDR3 loop is CASSSEVYNEQFF. The CDR3 DNA reads TGTGCCAGCAGTTCCGAAGTCTACAATGAGCAGTTCTTC. The complete variable domain, with remaining parts taken from reference TRBV2 and TRBJ2-1, reads EPEVTQTPSHQVTQMGQEVILRCVPISNHLYFYWYRQILGQKVEFLVSFYNNEISEKSEIFDDQFSVERPDGSNFTLKIRSTKLEDSAMYFCASSSEVYNEQFFGPGTRLTVL.

This clonotype has at least ten counts. The chain employs TRBV29-1 and TRBJ2-3; TRBD2 might be the D (6 bases). The V and J ends lost 4 bases and 2 bases respectively, with 10 bases between them. CDR3 length: 13 amino acids. From germline, CDR1 is SQVTM and CDR2 ANQGSEA. Here the CDR3 reads CSVGASATDTQYF. CDR3 in DNA: TGCAGCGTTGGGGCTAGCGCCACAGATACGCAGTATTTT.